A single sample is the source of the 7 T cell receptor beta chains below, sequenced in a study of blood T cell repertoires in COVID-19. Clones were read by immunoSEQ multiplex PCR, and TCRdb kept only the in-frame ones, dropping some. The table has 150,000 to 200,000 clones, around 85% seen once; the top ten hold approximately 11%. The specimen sequenced was peripheral blood. The source is a man in his sixties with active or convalescent COVID-19.

V usage is TRBV28 and J usage is TRBJ2-7, with 11 bases aligning to TRBD2. Germline CDR1 and CDR2: MDHEN and SYDVKM. With 5 bases clipped from V and 4 bases from J, the junction kept 13 bases outside the gene matches. The CDR3 is 17 amino acids. The CDR3 DNA reads as TGTGCCAGCAGTCTAGGACAGCCCGGGACTAGCGGATACGAGCAGTACTTC. It yields the protein CASSLGQPGTSGYEQYF. Full variable domain (missing parts from reference TRBV28 and TRBJ2-7): DVKVTQSSRYLVKRTGEKVFLECVQDMDHENMFWYRQDPGLGLRLIYFSYDVKMKEKGDIPEGYSVSREKKERFSLILESASTNQTSMYLCASSLGQPGTSGYEQYFGPGTRLTVT.

V and J are TRBV27 and TRBJ1-4; TRBD1 is a possible D gene (6 bases). This CDR3 is 14 amino acids long. The V end was cut by 3 bases, the J end by 6 bases, with 11 bases between. Germline CDR1 reads MNHEY; CDR2 reads SMNVEV (reference sequence). The CDR3 DNA reads TGTGCCAGCAGTTTCGCAGGGGAACATGAAAAACTGTTTTTT. This translates into CASSFAGEHEKLFF.

This chain joins TRBV11-2 and TRBJ1-1, with D possibly being TRBD1 (6 bases). Germline CDR1 SGHAT, CDR2 FQNNGV. CDR3 length: 14 amino acids. The germline V and J ends were trimmed by 5 bases and 4 bases, with 14 bases remaining between them. The CDR3 sequence: CASSLNRVSTEAFF. The DNA for the CDR3 is TGTGCCAGCAGCCTGAACAGGGTCAGCACTGAAGCTTTCTTT.

This clone was seen once. This chain joins TRBV19 and TRBJ2-1; 8 bases align to TRBD1. CDR1 is LNHDA, CDR2 SQIVND, per germline (reference sequence). The junction had 12 bases not matched to a gene; V was cut back by 7 bases and J by 10 bases. The CDR3 has 14 amino acids. The CDR3 region has the DNA TGTGCCAGTACCGGGACAGGCCCTCCAGGGGAGCAGTTCTTC. This encodes CASTGTGPPGEQFF. The full variable domain, in which reference TRBV19 and TRBJ2-1 provide the parts outside the CDR3, is DGGITQSPKYLFRKEGQNVTLSCEQNLNHDAMYWYRQDPGQGLRLIYYSQIVNDFQKGDIAEGYSVSREKKESFPLTVTSAQKNPTAFYLCASTGTGPPGEQFFGPGTRLTVL.

The chain employs TRBV5-1 and TRBJ1-2, with 7 nucleotides matching TRBD1. Germline V lookup: CDR1 SGHRS, CDR2 YFSETQ. CDR3 length equals 15 residues. Trimming at V came to 2 bases and at J to 4 bases, leaving 8 bases not matched to a gene. CDR3 region: CASSLGQGEVYGYTF. The CDR3, as DNA: TGCGCCAGCAGCTTAGGGCAGGGGGAGGTCTATGGCTACACCTTC.

DNA for the CDR3: TGTGCCAGCAGTTTGGCAGGGCTGAGCAATCAGCCCCAGCATTTT. Residues: CASSLAGLSNQPQHF. The J gene is TRBJ1-5, the V gene TRBV27, with D possibly being TRBD1 (5 bases). The V and J ends lost 3 bases and 1 base respectively, with 10 bases between them. Per the germline V gene, CDR1 is MNHEY and CDR2 is SMNVEV (reference sequence). CDR3 length: 15 amino acids.

The chain joins TRBV28 to TRBJ1-5; D is unclear. V lost 4 bases, J lost 1 base, and 11 bases lay in between. The CDR3 is 15 residues long. Germline V gene data show CDR1 as MDHEN and CDR2 as SYDVKM. CDR3 protein: CASSSGGRSNQPQHF. In nucleotides, the CDR3 is TGTGCCAGCAGTTCGGGCGGGAGGAGCAATCAGCCCCAGCATTTT.